A single sample is the source of the 10 T cell receptor beta chains below, sequenced in a study of shared clonotypes between healthy human individuals. Libraries were prepared by immunoSEQ multiplex PCR; TCRdb keeps only in-frame clonotypes and omits some of them. The table has some 1,900,000 clones, about 95% seen once. Naive CD8 populations comprised CD45RO-negative cells positively selected for CCR7, excluding terminally differentiated effector memory CD45RA+ cells. Sequencing was done on a sample of naive CD8+ T cells sorted from blood. Receptors were obtained from a man younger than 30 in good health.

This sequence joins TRBV18 and TRBJ2-5; 8 nucleotides agree with TRBD2. The germline V gene has CDR1 KGHSH and CDR2 LQKENI. V gave up 2 bases and J gave up 1 base; unmatched junction bases: 9. This CDR3 region has 17 residues. The CDR3 DNA reads as TGTGCCAGCTCACCAGTTAGCTTAGCGGGACTCCAAGAGACCCAGTACTTC. This gives the protein CASSPVSLAGLQETQYF.

The chain couples TRBV13 to TRBJ2-3; 8 nucleotides match TRBD1. Germline lookup yields CDR1 PRHDT and CDR2 FYEKMQ (reference sequence). The CDR3 is made up of 13 amino acids. Trimming at V came to 5 bases and at J to 9 bases, leaving 7 bases not matched to a gene. The CDR3 bases are TGTGCCAGCAGCCGGACAGGGACGGAGACGCAGTATTTT. This gives the protein CASSRTGTETQYF.

The chain links TRBV9 to TRBJ1-2, with 9 bases identical to TRBD1. The CDR3 has 16 amino acids. Trimming cost V 6 bases and J 8 bases; bases outside gene matches: 17. CDR1 is SGDLS and CDR2 is YYNGEE in the germline V gene. The DNA of the CDR3 is TGTGCCAGCACCGGACCGGGACAGGGCCTAGAAGGGGGCTACACCTTC. Translated: CASTGPGQGLEGGYTF.

This clone was seen only once. The chain joins TRBV7-9 to TRBJ2-3; maybe TRBD1 (6 bases). CDR3 length: 13 residues. The V and J ends lost 4 bases and 5 bases respectively, with 10 bases between them. Germline CDR1 and CDR2: SEHNR and FQNEAQ (reference sequence). DNA of the CDR3: TGTGCCAGCAGCTCTGAGGACAGAGATACGCAGTATTTT. The encoded protein is CASSSEDRDTQYF.

V and J are TRBV11-2 and TRBJ2-1; D is possibly TRBD1 or TRBD2 (5 bases each). This CDR3 region has 15 residues. Germline V gene sequence: CDR1 SGHAT, CDR2 FQNNGV. Trimming cost V 2 bases and J 10 bases, with 18 bases left between them. The CDR3 is CASSLLASGWGEQFF. The CDR3 DNA reads as TGTGCCAGCAGCTTATTAGCGTCCGGGTGGGGCGAGCAGTTCTTC.

The rearrangement joins TRBV7-3 to TRBJ2-1; 11 bases match TRBD2. This CDR3 spans 14 amino acids. Per germline, CDR1 SGHTA and CDR2 FQGTGA. With V trimmed by 4 bases and J by 15 bases, 11 bases remained unmatched. The CDR3 loop reads CASSSRVAGGPLFF. CDR3 in DNA: TGTGCCAGCAGCTCCCGGGTAGCGGGGGGGCCCCTGTTCTTC. Using reference TRBV7-3 and TRBJ2-1 for the parts outside the CDR3, the full variable domain is GAGVSQTPSNKVTEKGKYVELRCDPISGHTALYWYRQSLGQGPEFLIYFQGTGAADDSGLPNDRFFAVRPEGSVSTLKIQRTERGDSAVYLCASSSRVAGGPLFFGPGTRLTVL.

Comments on this clone: The sample carries other DNA sequences with the same CDR3. The CDR3 nucleotides read TGTGCCAGCAGCTTGGGCCCGAACACCGGGGAGCTGTTTTTT. Translating it yields CASSLGPNTGELFF. The V and J genes are TRBV5-6 and TRBJ2-2; D is uncertain. The V gene's germline CDR1 is SGHDT and CDR2 YYEEEE. The V and J ends lost 0 bases and 0 bases respectively, with 3 bases between them. The CDR3 runs to 14 residues.

This chain's CDR3 is CAWTGGNTSTDTQYF. The CDR3 DNA follows: TGTGCCTGGACGGGGGGGAACACTAGCACAGATACGCAGTATTTT. The gene calls are TRBV30 and TRBJ2-3; 8 bases agree with TRBD2. The length of the CDR3 is 15 residues. CDR1 GTSNPN and CDR2 SVGIG come from the germline V gene (reference sequence). V was pared by 4 bases and J by 0 bases, with 6 bases of the junction left unmatched.

The rearrangement uses TRBV13 and TRBJ1-2; a possible D gene is TRBD1 (5 bases). The germline gives CDR1 PRHDT, CDR2 FYEKMQ (reference sequence). This CDR3 has 12 amino acids. The germline V and J ends were trimmed by 2 bases and 4 bases, with 5 bases remaining between them. The CDR3 nucleotides read TGTGCCAGCAGCTTACAGGGCTATGGCTACACCTTC. Translation: CASSLQGYGYTF.

About this clone itself: The sample holds other DNA sequences that translate to the same CDR3. The chain is built from TRBV5-6 and TRBJ1-1, with unresolved D. Per germline, CDR1 SGHDT and CDR2 YYEEEE. With 0 bases removed from V and 5 bases from J, the gap between germline ends came to 5 bases. The CDR3 is 12 residues long. The CDR3: CASSLGQTEAFF. The CDR3 DNA is TGTGCCAGCAGCTTGGGACAAACTGAAGCTTTCTTT.